This T cell receptor beta chain was identified in a study of monozygotic twins with inflammatory bowel disease. UMIs containing a 6-nucleotide sample barcode were added via template switching. TCRdb reprocessed the 5' RACE reads and reports one entry per CDR3 protein, with no DNA. The ten most abundant clones cover roughly 1.2% of a sample with about 150,000 distinct CDR3 sequences. CDR3 length: 16 residues. The germline V gene encodes CDR1 LGHNA and CDR2 YSLEER. This chain links TRBV4-3 with TRBJ2-3. The sequence derives from a human donor with ulcerative colitis or Crohn's disease, or a healthy co-twin of an affected twin (not recorded which). Sequences were obtained from blood. The CDR3 loop reads CASSQDDGSSTDTQYF.